This TCR beta chain was observed in a study of CD8+CD57+ T cells in acquired aplastic anemia. Germline CDR1 SGHTA, CDR2 FQGTGA. This CDR3 is 16 amino acids long. V lost 2 bases, J lost 3 bases, and 16 bases lay in between. This clonotype was counted once. For CDR3 and TCR beta VDJ profiling, genomic DNA was the template used. TCRdb reprocessed the reads via MiXCR and lists one record per CDR3 protein. The table has about 400,000 distinct CDR3 sequences, 55% to 70% seen once. The receptor comes from a human donor in good health, serving as a control. The chain combines TRBV7-3 with TRBJ1-1; a weak D match, TRBD1 (5 bases). The sample comprised sorted CD4+, CD8+, or CD8+CD57+ T cells (not recorded which) from PBMCs. The chain's CDR3 is CASSLAGVGHDTEAFF. For the CDR3, the DNA is TGTGCCAGCAGCTTAGCGGGGGTGGGTCACGACACTGAAGCTTTCTTT.